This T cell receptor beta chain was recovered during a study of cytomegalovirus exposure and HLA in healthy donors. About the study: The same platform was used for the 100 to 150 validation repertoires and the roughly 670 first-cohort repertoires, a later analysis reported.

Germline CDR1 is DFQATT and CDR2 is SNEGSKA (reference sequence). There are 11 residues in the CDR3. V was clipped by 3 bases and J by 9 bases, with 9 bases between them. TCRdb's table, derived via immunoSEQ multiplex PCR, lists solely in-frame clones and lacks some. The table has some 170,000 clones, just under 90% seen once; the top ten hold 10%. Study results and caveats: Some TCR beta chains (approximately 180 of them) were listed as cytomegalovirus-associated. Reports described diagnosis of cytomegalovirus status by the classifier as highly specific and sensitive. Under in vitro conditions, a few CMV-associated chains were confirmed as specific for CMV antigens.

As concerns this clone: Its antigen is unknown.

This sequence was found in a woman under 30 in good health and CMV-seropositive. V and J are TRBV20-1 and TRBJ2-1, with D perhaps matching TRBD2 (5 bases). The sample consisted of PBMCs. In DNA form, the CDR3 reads TGCAGTGCTAGCCTGGCGGGTGAGCAGTTCTTC. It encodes CSASLAGEQFF.